Sequencing of this T cell receptor beta chain was carried out in a study of blood T cell repertoires in COVID-19. A single count supports this clone. The study recruited people aged roughly 18 to 100 years across about 25 US areas. Per the germline V gene, CDR1 is LNHDA and CDR2 is SQIVND (reference sequence). The CDR3 length is 14 residues. Germline trimming cut 6 bases from V and 7 bases from J; bases unmatched to any gene: 7. Libraries were prepared by immunoSEQ multiplex PCR; TCRdb keeps only in-frame clonotypes and omits some of them. The sample has approximately 200,000 clones, roughly 80% seen once.

This chain joins TRBV19 and TRBJ2-1; 9 bases agree with TRBD1. This sequence originates from a man aged 35-49 years who had recovered from COVID-19. The sample was PBMCs or T cells enriched from blood (not recorded which). Here the CDR3 reads CASRPRDRVNEQFF. The CDR3 DNA is TGTGCCAGTAGGCCCCGGGACAGGGTGAATGAGCAGTTCTTC.